This T cell receptor beta chain is from a study of T cell responses to AZD1222 COVID-19 vaccine (dated by TCRdb to 2020 to 2023). Context from the whole study: TCR sequencing covered more than 230 trial participants: around 210 given two doses of AZD1222 and approximately 26 given two doses of MenACWY control vaccine. Trial participants were enrolled by age into subgroups of 18-55, 56-69 and 70-plus years, and around 150, 28 and 57 TCR-sequenced participants, respectively, were included in these subgroups. Overall results and qualifications from the work: Nearly half of unique spike-specific TCRs reportedly recognized epitopes outside regions mutated in the B.1.351 and B.1.1.7 variants. Conclusions about previously exposed vaccinees were limited because only a handful of AZD1222 recipients were SARS-CoV-2 seropositive at baseline. Vaccine-associated CD4 TCRs spanned the whole spike protein, with dominant responses in regions 160-218 and 743-854. Because no day 14 peak-response samples were available, repertoires were characterized only after the peak T cell response. In the small 56-69-year group, the increase in depth fell short of significance, most likely because of low power. Participants were mostly white British and included more females than males, and it was suggested by the authors that clonal diversity may have been underestimated. After two AZD1222 doses, spike-specific TCR breadth and depth were significantly higher than at day 0 and than in MenACWY recipients.

The CDR3 regions of human TCRbeta chains were subjected to immunosequencing. The source study handled its data this way. Repertoire TCRs were checked for matches against a reference library of SARS-CoV-2-specific TCRs that had been generated using the MIRA antigen-specificity platform. Breadth meant the fraction of unique TCRs that were SARS-CoV-2-associated, whereas depth meant the fraction of total T cells that were SARS-CoV-2-associated. Using the MIRA data, every spike-specific TCR was mapped to the spike region that the TCR reacted to and assigned to either a CD4 or a CD8 class. Log10-transformed breadth and depth values were compared by one-way ANOVA with Sidak's multiple comparisons tests. In TCRdb, the immuneACCESS table is reduced to in-frame sequences with V and J assigned. These tables do not hold every clone; where another copy was compared, an unresolved V gene accounts for under half, and the others remain unexplained. V and J calls and clone size are as listed in that table; D and trimming were resolved from the DNA. The sample table lists around 140,000 clones, around 94% of them with a count of one. The ten largest account for roughly 12% of the sample.

As concerns this clone: There is no known antigen for this receptor. Qualities for individual bases were not recorded, and no much larger clone is one base off. The sample carries other DNA sequences with the same CDR3.

Taken with the paper, the label for time point translates to: sample from adult after SARS-CoV-2 infection, after symptom onset. Two convalescent COVID-19 patients, sampled after symptom onset from adults with prior SARS-CoV-2 infection, were also TCR-sequenced for comparison. The sequence was collected from an adult who had recovered from COVID-19. The sample in question was peripheral blood, obtained after recovery from COVID-19.

The DNA reads TGCGCCAGCACCGACGAGCAGTACTTC. This is translated as CASTDEQYF. The rearranged segments are TRBV10-1 and TRBJ2-7, with the D gene too uncertain to name. The germline V gene (reference sequence) supplies CDR1 WNHNN and CDR2 SYGVQD. Spanning cysteine to phenylalanine, the CDR3 consists of 9 amino acids. Left in the record is the CDR3 DNA by itself, 27 bases read in frame from the first base. V is clipped by 7 bases and J by 5 bases, and the sequence between their germline boundaries is 3 bases long.